These T cell receptor beta chains were read from a single sample in a study of tumor-infiltrating lymphocytes in oesophageal squamous cell carcinoma. Each CDR3 protein gets one entry after TCRdb re-called the PCR reads with MiXCR. The repertoire has several thousand distinct CDR3 sequences, around 19% of them found once; the top ten carry less than 60%. The sequencing sample was made of normal esophageal tissue next to the tumor. The receptors stem from a male donor with esophageal squamous cell carcinoma. The CDR3 runs from the conserved cysteine through the conserved F or W. The D gene is left open where the match is weak. Not all rows give a size; the values are once, few, many and, for expanded clones, a class.

clone size	V gene	D gene	J gene	CDR3 DNA	CDR3 protein
many	TRBV6-1	NA	TRBJ1-6	TGTGCCAGCAGTGAAGGGGAGGGAGTGTCCTATAATTCACCCCTCCACTTT	CASSEGEGVSYNSPLHF
few	TRBV19	NA	TRBJ1-6	TGTGCCAGTAGTAAGACGGCTGATAATTCACCCCTCCACTTT	CASSKTADNSPLHF
many	TRBV5-4	TRBD1	TRBJ1-1	TGTGCCAGCAGCTTGGAGGGGGCGAACACTGAAGCTTTCTTT	CASSLEGANTEAFF
few	TRBV18	NA	TRBJ2-7	TGTGCCAGCTCACCATACGGGACCTACGAGCAGTACTTC	CASSPYGTYEQYF
NA	TRBV6-8	NA	TRBJ2-7	TGTGCCAGCAAGGACTTCTACGAGCAGTACTTC	CASKDFYEQYF
NA	TRBV14	NA	TRBJ2-7	TGTGCCAGCAGCCAAGGAGGGATACAGGGATACGAGCAGTACTTC	CASSQGGIQGYEQYF
few	TRBV5-4	TRBD1	TRBJ1-4	TGTGCCAGCAGCCGGGGGACAGGAGATAATGAAAAACTGTTTTTT	CASSRGTGDNEKLFF
many	TRBV10-2	TRBD1	TRBJ1-1	TGCGCCAGCAGTGAGCCCAGGACAGGGAGGCCAATGAACACTGAAGCTTTCTTT	CASSEPRTGRPMNTEAFF
few	TRBV12-3/TRBV12-4	NA	TRBJ1-6	TGTGCCAGCCAACTTTGGGGCTCCTATAATTCACCCCTCCACTTT	CASQLWGSYNSPLHF
few	TRBV4-2	TRBD2	TRBJ2-4	TGTGCCAGCAGCCAAGACGGGACTAGCGGGGGAAACAAAAACATTCAGTACTTC	CASSQDGTSGGNKNIQYF
many	TRBV5-4	NA	TRBJ2-2	TGTGCCAGCAGCTTAGAGGGCACCGGGGAGCTGTTTTTT	CASSLEGTGELFF
many	TRBV7-8	NA	TRBJ2-5	TGTGCCAGCAGCTTAGAACGGGACACCAAGCAGTACTTC	CASSLERDTKQYF
few	TRBV27	TRBD2	TRBJ2-7	TGTGCCAGCAGTTTATCGGGACTAGCGTCCTACGAGCAGTACTTC	CASSLSGLASYEQYF
many	TRBV6-1	TRBD1	TRBJ1-6	TGTGCCAGCAGAGGGACAGGGCTCGGCTCACCCCTCCACTTT	CASRGTGLGSPLHF
many	TRBV2	NA	TRBJ2-3	TGTGCCAGCAGTGAACAGGGCAGGACAGATACGCAGTATTTT	CASSEQGRTDTQYF
few	TRBV19	NA	TRBJ2-5	TGTGCCAGTAGTCCGGGAACCGCACCATTACAAGAGACCCAGTACTTC	CASSPGTAPLQETQYF
many	TRBV12-3/TRBV12-4	NA	TRBJ1-6	TGTGCCAGCAGTCTTAAACAGGGTGGAGGTTCACCCCTCCACTTT	CASSLKQGGGSPLHF
NA	TRBV10-3	NA	TRBJ2-3	TGTGCCATCAGTGAGTCTAGGTCGGCAGGGGCAGATACGCAGTATTTT	CAISESRSAGADTQYF
NA	TRBV19	NA	TRBJ2-5	TGTGCCAGTAGTTTGATTACCGGGACGGGCAATTCACCCCTCCACTTC	CASSLITGTGNSPLHF